Shown below are 17 T cell receptor beta chains from a single sample sequenced in a study of CXCR3-negative and CXCR3-positive naive CD8 T cells. The study made its TRB cDNA libraries by 5' RACE, adding UMI labels. TCRdb reprocessed the 5' RACE reads, with one entry per CDR3 protein and no DNA. Listed are 50,000 to 75,000 distinct CDR3 sequences; about 4.6% falls within the top ten. Sequenced input: naive CXCR3- CD8+ T cells from blood. Indicated subset: CD45RO-CCR7+CD27+CD95- naive CD8+ T cells lacking CXCR3 (TNR3-). The receptors shown here come from a human donor in good health. Some clones in this sample may be carry-over from other donors' samples.

V gene TRBV7-6 combines with J gene TRBJ2-1; checking the TCRdb D call of TRBD1 is not possible without DNA. The germline V gene encodes CDR1 SGHVS and CDR2 FNYEAQ. The CDR3 totals 12 residues. The CDR3 is CASSSGSPEQFF.

The chain is built from TRBV9 and TRBJ2-7; absent DNA, TCRdb's TRBD1 call cannot be checked. Germline CDR1 reads SGDLS; CDR2 reads YYNGEE. The CDR3 runs to 17 residues. CDR3 region: CASSVVDRPSYSYEQYF.

The V gene is TRBV28, the J gene TRBJ2-2; the D call of TRBD1 rests on TCRdb alone, since no DNA is present to check it. CDR3 size: 14 residues. Germline assignment: CDR1 MDHEN and CDR2 SYDVKM. The CDR3 spells CASRNRGLTGELFF. The whole variable domain, filled in from reference TRBV28 and TRBJ2-2, reads DVKVTQSSRYLVKRTGEKVFLECVQDMDHENMFWYRQDPGLGLRLIYFSYDVKMKEKGDIPEGYSVSREKKERFSLILESASTNQTSMYLCASRNRGLTGELFFGEGSRLTVL.

V and J are TRBV29-1 and TRBJ1-1. The germline CDR1 and CDR2 sequences are SQVTM and ANQGSEA. CDR3 length: 13 residues. The CDR3 is CSVELRDGTEAFF. Based on the CDR3 plus reference TRBV29-1 and TRBJ1-1, the full variable domain is SAVISQKPSRDICQRGTSLTIQCQVDSQVTMMFWYRQQPGQSLTLIATANQGSEATYESGFVIDKFPISRPNLTFSTLTVSNMSPEDSSIYLCSVELRDGTEAFFGQGTRLTVV.

The V call is TRBV7-6, the J call TRBJ2-7; checking the TCRdb D call of TRBD1 is not possible without DNA. The CDR3 extends over 18 amino acids. Germline V gene data show CDR1 as SGHVS and CDR2 as FNYEAQ. CDR3 sequence reads: CASSLGGTRRPPTYEQYF.

The chain recombines TRBV30 with TRBJ2-3; TCRdb returns TRBD1, unconfirmable since there is no DNA. CDR3 length: 13 amino acids. CDR1 is GTSNPN, CDR2 SVGIG, per germline (reference sequence). The CDR3 is CAWSATGYDTQYF.

This chain links TRBV20-1 with TRBJ2-3; checking the TCRdb D call of TRBD2 is not possible without DNA. The CDR3 runs to 13 residues. Germline CDR1 is DFQATT and CDR2 is SNEGSKA (reference sequence). CDR3 sequence: CSGPATYADTQYF.

This rearrangement joins TRBV7-9 to TRBJ1-1; the D call from TCRdb, TRBD1, cannot be confirmed without DNA. Germline V gene data show CDR1 as SEHNR and CDR2 as FQNEAQ (reference sequence). The CDR3 consists of 15 residues. This chain's CDR3 is CASSLSGPGNTEAFF.

The chain combines TRBV12-3 or TRBV12-4 with TRBJ2-3; the TCRdb D gene call, TRBD1, has no DNA to confirm it. The length of the CDR3 is 15 residues. CDR3 residues: CASRTTGGSTDTQYF.

The chain couples TRBV12-3 or TRBV12-4 to TRBJ1-1; there is no DNA to check the TCRdb D call of TRBD1. The CDR3 extends over 15 amino acids. The CDR3 spells CASSHWTGTNTEAFF.

The chain uses TRBV6-4 and TRBJ2-2; the D call of TRBD1 rests on TCRdb alone, since no DNA is present to check it. The CDR3 has 14 residues. Germline V gives CDR1 MRHNA, CDR2 SNTAGT. This chain's CDR3 is CASSPGQGPGELFF.

The CDR3 spells CASSVLPSGDTQYF. The rearrangement links TRBV27 to TRBJ2-3; TCRdb names TRBD1, which stays unverified in the absence of DNA. Germline lookup yields CDR1 MNHEY and CDR2 SMNVEV (reference sequence). This CDR3 contains 14 residues.

V is TRBV20-1 and J is TRBJ2-5; absent DNA, TCRdb's TRBD1 call cannot be checked. The CDR3 loop spans 14 amino acids. The germline gives CDR1 DFQATT, CDR2 SNEGSKA (reference sequence). The chain's CDR3 is CSARDGGGRETQYF.

The V gene is TRBV18, the J gene TRBJ1-5. Per germline, CDR1 KGHSH and CDR2 LQKENI. This CDR3 region has 17 residues. The CDR3 spells CASSPPGTTVSNQPQHF.

The V and J genes are TRBV19 and TRBJ1-1; TCRdb's assignment of TRBD1 cannot be checked, as there is no DNA. CDR1 and CDR2 (germline): LNHDA, SQIVND (reference sequence). CDR3 length: 16 amino acids. The CDR3: CASSMEAGEWYTEAFF.

CDR3: CSVEGTGLPGELFF. V gene TRBV29-1 combines with J gene TRBJ2-2; there is no DNA to check the TCRdb D call of TRBD1. CDR1 and CDR2 from the germline V gene are SQVTM and ANQGSEA. The CDR3 sequence is 14 residues long.

The rearrangement links TRBV24-1 to TRBJ2-3; as DNA is missing, the TRBD2 call by TCRdb cannot be tested. The CDR3 extends over 13 amino acids. Germline loops: CDR1 KGHDR, CDR2 SFDVKD. CDR3 loop: CATRGTAEDTQYF.